This passage covers 26 T cell receptor beta chains from one sample sequenced in a study of blood T cell repertoires in COVID-19. The table came from immunoSEQ multiplex PCR; TCRdb's copy has only in-frame clones and leaves some out. The sample includes about 140,000 clones, around 85% of them seen just once. The sequencing sample was made of peripheral blood. Every receptor here comes from a man aged 50 to 60 with acute or convalescent COVID-19.

This clone has a handful of counts. V and J are TRBV5-4 and TRBJ2-7, with D tentatively TRBD2 (5 bases). The V gene lost 4 bases and the J gene lost 3 bases, with 11 bases spanning the gap. The CDR3 loop spans 13 amino acids. The V gene's germline CDR1 is SGHNT and CDR2 YYREEE (reference sequence). The CDR3 here is CASSDYSHYEQYF. In DNA, the CDR3 is TGTGCCAGCAGCGACTACTCTCACTACGAGCAGTACTTC.

The V and J genes are TRBV6-6 and TRBJ1-2; D is possibly TRBD1 (6 bases). In germline, CDR1 is MNHNY, CDR2 SVGAGI (reference sequence). Trimming stripped 6 bases from V and 4 bases from J, with 12 bases between. The CDR3 consists of 13 residues. In DNA form, the CDR3 reads TGTGCCAGCAGGATAGACAGGAGCTATGGCTACACCTTC. Its protein product is CASRIDRSYGYTF.

The chain couples TRBV4-1 to TRBJ1-4; TRBD1 might be the D (5 bases). The CDR3 runs 15 residues. V was shortened by 0 bases and J by 7 bases, with 12 bases between the two germline ends. Germline lookup yields CDR1 MGHRA and CDR2 YSYEKL. CDR3 in DNA: TGCGCCAGCAGCCAAGAAGGTGAAGGGGTTGAAAAACTGTTTTTT. Protein: CASSQEGEGVEKLFF.

V gene TRBV30 combines with J gene TRBJ1-1; possible D gene TRBD1, 5 bases. Trimming removed 1 base at V and 6 bases at J, with 12 bases between. Germline V lookup: CDR1 GTSNPN, CDR2 SVGIG (reference sequence). This CDR3 contains 13 residues. DNA of the CDR3: TGTGCCTGGAGTGATGGGGGGAAGGCTGAAGCTTTCTTT. It codes for CAWSDGGKAEAFF.

The chain joins TRBV4-2 to TRBJ1-5; no clear D gene. V gave up 1 base and J gave up 5 bases, with 9 bases separating them. The germline CDR1 and CDR2 sequences are LGHNA and YNFKEQ. The CDR3 has 14 residues. Here the CDR3 reads CASSQADGDQPQHF. The CDR3 DNA reads as TGTGCCAGCAGCCAAGCCGACGGGGATCAGCCCCAGCATTTT.

The CDR3 nucleotides read TGCGCCAGCAGCTTGGCGACAGGATACTCCTACGAGCAGTACTTC. This sequence encodes CASSLATGYSYEQYF. The chain combines TRBV5-1 with TRBJ2-7; TRBD1 is a possible D gene (6 bases). The germline V and J ends were trimmed by 0 bases and 0 bases, with 10 bases remaining between them. CDR1 SGHRS and CDR2 YFSETQ come from the germline V gene. There are 15 residues in the CDR3.

V gene TRBV5-1 combines with J gene TRBJ2-5; D perhaps matches TRBD2 (5 bases). In germline, CDR1 is SGHRS, CDR2 YFSETQ. CDR3 length: 15 residues. V lost 0 bases and J 7 bases, leaving 16 bases between the germline ends. This CDR3 reads CASSLVGGLQATQYF. As DNA, the CDR3 is TGCGCCAGCAGCTTGGTAGGAGGCCTGCAGGCGACCCAGTACTTC. Full variable domain (rest looked up from reference TRBV5-1 and TRBJ2-5): KAGVTQTPRYLIKTRGQQVTLSCSPISGHRSVSWYQQTPGQGLQFLFEYFSETQRNKGNFPGRFSGRQFSNSRSEMNVSTLELGDSALYLCASSLVGGLQATQYFGPGTRLLVL.

This sequence joins TRBV15 and TRBJ1-1; 8 positions agree with TRBD1. Per germline, CDR1 LNHNV and CDR2 YYDKDF (reference sequence). This CDR3 region has 15 residues. V shed 1 base and J 3 bases; nucleotides not matched to a gene: 4. The CDR3 loop is CATSRAQGVDTEAFF. DNA of the CDR3: TGTGCCACCAGCAGAGCACAGGGGGTGGACACTGAAGCTTTCTTT.

The chain carries TRBV27 and TRBJ1-6; 9 bases fit TRBD1. The CDR3 sequence is 15 residues long. The germline CDR1 and CDR2 sequences are MNHEY and SMNVEV (reference sequence). The ends lost 6 bases at V and 10 bases at J; junction bases unmatched: 10. CDR3 residues: CASRPTGTGWSPLHF. CDR3 bases: TGTGCCAGCAGGCCTACCGGGACAGGGTGGTCACCCCTCCACTTT.

The chain carries TRBV9 and TRBJ2-5, with TRBD1 identical over 7 bases. The CDR3 covers 15 residues. Germline V gives CDR1 SGDLS, CDR2 YYNGEE. The V segment lost 3 bases and the J segment 3 bases; nucleotides outside the gene matches: 8. CDR3 nucleotides: TGTGCCAGCAGCGCTACCGGGACAGAGAAAGAGACCCAGTACTTC. It is translated as CASSATGTEKETQYF.

The table lists this clone with a few counts. This rearrangement joins TRBV19 to TRBJ2-6; 9 bases fit TRBD1. The CDR3 consists of 16 residues. The J segment lost 1 base and the V segment lost 7 bases, leaving 5 bases of the junction unmatched. Germline V gene data show CDR1 as LNHDA and CDR2 as SQIVND (reference sequence). Here the CDR3 DNA reads TGTGCCAGTACGGGACAGGGAAAGTCTGGGGCCAACGTCCTGACTTTC. Translation: CASTGQGKSGANVLTF.

Notes on this clone: Other DNA sequences within the sample encode an identical CDR3. The chain uses TRBV6-5 and TRBJ2-7; 10 positions match TRBD1. The CDR3 is 14 residues long. Looked up from germline, CDR1 is MNHEY and CDR2 is SVGAGI. V dropped 2 bases and J dropped 2; count of bases not matched to a gene: 0. CDR3 nucleotides: TGTGCCAGCAGTTACGGACAGGGGGCCTACGAGCAGTACTTC. Translation: CASSYGQGAYEQYF.

The genes are TRBV6-5 and TRBJ1-1, with D possibly being TRBD1 (5 bases). The CDR3 sequence is 14 residues long. The germline gives CDR1 MNHEY, CDR2 SVGAGI. V was trimmed by 8 bases and J by 0 bases, leaving 13 bases between them. CDR3 in amino acids: CASGLDRVNTEAFF. The CDR3 DNA is TGTGCCAGCGGTCTTGACAGAGTGAACACTGAAGCTTTCTTT.

The J gene is TRBJ2-5, the V gene TRBV28, with 8 positions matching TRBD2. J lost 4 bases, V lost 3 bases, and 7 bases had no gene match. CDR1 is MDHEN and CDR2 is SYDVKM in the germline V gene. The CDR3 contains 15 residues. The CDR3: CASSLAGGGVETQYF. The DNA of the CDR3 is TGTGCCAGCAGTTTGGCGGGGGGAGGGGTAGAGACCCAGTACTTC.

The CDR3 DNA sequence: TGTGCCAGCAGGGGAACTCAACAGGGTCGAGCTTTCTTT. Translated, it gives CASRGTQQGRAFF. The rearrangement links TRBV28 to TRBJ1-1; possible D gene TRBD1, 6 bases. CDR3 length: 13 amino acids. Trimming removed 6 bases from V and 10 bases from J, with 18 bases in between. Germline loops: CDR1 MDHEN, CDR2 SYDVKM.

This chain joins TRBV2 and TRBJ2-7; no clear D. The V gene's germline CDR1 is SNHLY and CDR2 FYNNEI. With 4 bases removed from V and 0 bases from J, the gap between germline ends came to 4 bases. This CDR3 comprises 12 residues. DNA of the CDR3: TGTGCCAGCAGTGTCCTCTCCTACGAGCAGTACTTC. This encodes CASSVLSYEQYF.

The chain recombines TRBV18 with TRBJ1-5; TRBD1 matches at 9 bases. Looked up from germline, CDR1 is KGHSH and CDR2 is LQKENI. This CDR3 comprises 15 residues. V was clipped by 4 bases and J by 4 bases; unmatched bases: 5. The CDR3 protein is CASSHKGQGNQPQHF. CDR3 sequence (DNA): TGTGCCAGCTCACACAAGGGACAGGGAAATCAGCCCCAGCATTTT.

This clone was seen only once. The J gene is TRBJ2-7, the V gene TRBV7-9; D remains ambiguous. Germline V gives CDR1 SEHNR, CDR2 FQNEAQ (reference sequence). The CDR3 is 12 amino acids. V was trimmed by 4 bases and J by 5 bases, leaving 9 bases between them. The CDR3 loop is CASSSGAHEQYF. The CDR3 bases are TGTGCCAGCAGCTCAGGTGCCCACGAGCAGTACTTC.

V is TRBV5-6 and J is TRBJ1-2; 7 positions match TRBD1. The CDR3 totals 13 residues. After removal of 4 bases from V and 4 bases from J, the junction contained 4 bases not matched to a gene. Germline-derived CDR1 and CDR2 are SGHDT and YYEEEE. For the CDR3, the DNA is TGTGCCAGCAGCCCGGGACAGCTCTATGGCTACACCTTC. The encoded protein is CASSPGQLYGYTF.

V usage is TRBV7-3 and J usage is TRBJ1-5; 7 nucleotides line up with TRBD1. V was pared by 5 bases and J by 4 bases, with 5 bases of the junction left unmatched. Germline V gives CDR1 SGHTA, CDR2 FQGTGA. The CDR3 runs to 14 residues. CDR3: CASSPPGQNQPQHF. The CDR3 DNA is TGTGCCAGCAGCCCCCCGGGACAGAATCAGCCCCAGCATTTT.

This clone was seen a single time. The chain uses TRBV5-5 and TRBJ2-1; a possible D gene is TRBD1 (5 bases). V gave up 3 bases and J gave up 0 bases, with 16 bases separating them. This CDR3 contains 17 residues. The germline gives CDR1 SGHKS, CDR2 YYEKEE (reference sequence). The CDR3 loop reads CASSSSPWGGSYNEQFF. The CDR3 DNA follows: TGTGCCAGCAGCTCCTCACCGTGGGGCGGCTCCTACAATGAGCAGTTCTTC.

This rearrangement joins TRBV5-1 to TRBJ1-4; TRBD1 aligns across 11 bases. With V trimmed by 0 bases and J by 6 bases, 4 bases remained unmatched. Germline assignment: CDR1 SGHRS and CDR2 YFSETQ. This CDR3 contains 16 residues. CDR3 nucleotides: TGCGCCAGCAGCTTGGGTACGGGACAGGGGGATGAAAAACTGTTTTTT. Residues: CASSLGTGQGDEKLFF.

V usage is TRBV18 and J usage is TRBJ1-2; no definite D call. V lost 0 bases and J 5 bases, leaving 7 bases between the germline ends. This CDR3 region has 13 residues. Germline V CDR1 and CDR2: KGHSH, LQKENI. The CDR3 here is CASSPPSRYGYTF. The CDR3 bases are TGTGCCAGCTCACCACCGTCGAGATATGGCTACACCTTC. Using reference TRBV18 and TRBJ1-2 for the parts outside the CDR3, the full variable domain is NAGVMQNPRHLVRRRGQEARLRCSPMKGHSHVYWYRQLPEEGLKFMVYLQKENIIDESGMPKERFSAEFPKEGPSILRIQQVVRGDSAAYFCASSPPSRYGYTFGSGTRLTVV.

There are a few counts of this clone. This chain connects TRBV12-2 to TRBJ2-7; the D call in the table, TRBD2, was not verified against the DNA. TRBV12-2 is deemed a pseudogene. This CDR3 is 15 amino acids long. The CDR3 DNA is TGTGCAAGTCGCTTAGAGGAGTGGCGGGAGGAAGAGCAGTACTTC. The encoded protein is CASRLEEWREEEQYF.

This rearrangement joins TRBV19 to TRBJ1-1, with 7 bases identical to TRBD1. This CDR3 region has 14 residues. Per germline, CDR1 LNHDA and CDR2 SQIVND (reference sequence). V shed 10 bases and J 0 bases; nucleotides not matched to a gene: 8. The chain's CDR3 is CAINRGPMNTEAFF. As DNA, the CDR3 is TGTGCCATAAACAGGGGCCCCATGAACACTGAAGCTTTCTTT.

The rearrangement uses TRBV2 and TRBJ2-2; D perhaps matches TRBD2 (5 bases). Trimming took off 8 bases at V and 5 bases at J, with 15 bases between the two ends. This CDR3 region has 14 residues. Germline values: CDR1 SNHLY, CDR2 FYNNEI. The CDR3 protein is CASRSSFTTGELFF. The DNA of the CDR3 is TGTGCCAGCCGATCTAGCTTCACGACCGGGGAGCTGTTTTTT.